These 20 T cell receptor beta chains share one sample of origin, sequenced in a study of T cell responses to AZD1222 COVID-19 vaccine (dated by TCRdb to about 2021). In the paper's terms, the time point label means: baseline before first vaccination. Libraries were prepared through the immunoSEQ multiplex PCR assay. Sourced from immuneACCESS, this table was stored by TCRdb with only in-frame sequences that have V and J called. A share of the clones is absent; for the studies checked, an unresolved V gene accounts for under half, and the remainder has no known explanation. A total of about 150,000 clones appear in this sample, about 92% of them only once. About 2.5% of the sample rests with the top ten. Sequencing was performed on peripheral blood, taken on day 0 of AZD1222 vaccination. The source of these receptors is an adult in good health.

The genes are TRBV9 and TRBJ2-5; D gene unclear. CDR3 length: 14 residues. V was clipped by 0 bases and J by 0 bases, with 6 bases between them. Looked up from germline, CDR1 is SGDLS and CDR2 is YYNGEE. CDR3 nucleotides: TGTGCCAGCAGCGTAGGACGGAACCAAGAGACCCAGTACTTC. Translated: CASSVGRNQETQYF.

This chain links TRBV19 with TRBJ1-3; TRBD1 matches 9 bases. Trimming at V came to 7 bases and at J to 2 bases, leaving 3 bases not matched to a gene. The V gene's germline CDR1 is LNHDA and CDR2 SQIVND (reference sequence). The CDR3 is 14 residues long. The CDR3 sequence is CASTGTGTGNTIYF. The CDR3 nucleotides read TGTGCCAGTACCGGGACAGGGACTGGAAACACCATATATTTT.

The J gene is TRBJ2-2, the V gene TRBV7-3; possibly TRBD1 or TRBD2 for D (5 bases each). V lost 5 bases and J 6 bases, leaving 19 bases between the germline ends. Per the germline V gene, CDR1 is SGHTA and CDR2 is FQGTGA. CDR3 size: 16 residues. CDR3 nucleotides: TGTGCCAGCAGCCCCCGAGAGGGGAGAACCCCCGGGGAGCTGTTTTTT. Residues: CASSPREGRTPGELFF.

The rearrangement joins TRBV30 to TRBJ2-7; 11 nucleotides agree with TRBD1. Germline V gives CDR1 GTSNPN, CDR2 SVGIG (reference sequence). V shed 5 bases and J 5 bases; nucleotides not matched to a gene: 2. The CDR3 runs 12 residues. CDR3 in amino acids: CAWGQGADEQYF. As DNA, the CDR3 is TGTGCCTGGGGACAGGGGGCGGACGAGCAGTACTTC.

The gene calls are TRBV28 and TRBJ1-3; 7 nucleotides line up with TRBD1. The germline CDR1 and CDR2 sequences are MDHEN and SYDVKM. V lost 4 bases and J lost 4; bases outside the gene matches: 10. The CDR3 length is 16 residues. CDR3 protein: CASSSTGENGGNTIYF. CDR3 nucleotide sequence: TGTGCCAGCAGTTCAACAGGGGAAAATGGGGGAAACACCATATATTTT.

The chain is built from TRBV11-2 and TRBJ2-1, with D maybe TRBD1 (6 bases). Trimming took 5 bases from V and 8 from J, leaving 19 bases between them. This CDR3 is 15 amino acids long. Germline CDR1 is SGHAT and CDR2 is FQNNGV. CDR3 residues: CASSNRVGRGDEQFF. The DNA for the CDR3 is TGTGCCAGCAGCAACCGAGTAGGCAGGGGCGATGAGCAGTTCTTC.

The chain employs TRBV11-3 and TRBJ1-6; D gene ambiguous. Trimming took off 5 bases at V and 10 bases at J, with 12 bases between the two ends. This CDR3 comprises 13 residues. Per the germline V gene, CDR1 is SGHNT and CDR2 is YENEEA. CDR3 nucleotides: TGTGCCAGCAGCACGCTACTTCCGTCACCCCTCCACTTT. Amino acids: CASSTLLPSPLHF. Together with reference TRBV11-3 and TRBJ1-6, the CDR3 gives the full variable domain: EAGVVQSPRYKIIEKKQPVAFWCNPISGHNTLYWYLQNLGQGPELLIRYENEEAVDDSQLPKDRFSAERLKGVDSTLKIQPAELGDSAVYLCASSTLLPSPLHFGNGTRLTVT.

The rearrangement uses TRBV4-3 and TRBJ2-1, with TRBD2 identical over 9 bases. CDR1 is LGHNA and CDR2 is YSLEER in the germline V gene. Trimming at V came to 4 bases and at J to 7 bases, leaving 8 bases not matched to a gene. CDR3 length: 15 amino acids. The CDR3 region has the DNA TGCGCCAGCAGCCGGGAGCGGGGGGCTGTAAATGAGCAGTTCTTC. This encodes CASSRERGAVNEQFF.

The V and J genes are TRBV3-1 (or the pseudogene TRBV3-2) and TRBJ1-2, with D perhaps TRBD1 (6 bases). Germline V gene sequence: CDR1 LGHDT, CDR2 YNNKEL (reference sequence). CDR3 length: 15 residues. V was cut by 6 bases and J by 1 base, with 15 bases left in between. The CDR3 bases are TGTGCCAGCAGAGCGACAGGACAACTTAACTATGGCTACACCTTC. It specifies CASRATGQLNYGYTF.

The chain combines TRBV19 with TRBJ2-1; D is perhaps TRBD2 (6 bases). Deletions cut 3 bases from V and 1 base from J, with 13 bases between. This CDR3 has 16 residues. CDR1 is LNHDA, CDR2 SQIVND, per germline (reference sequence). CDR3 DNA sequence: TGTGCCAGTAGTATCGTAGGGACTCAGTCCTACAATGAGCAGTTCTTC. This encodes CASSIVGTQSYNEQFF. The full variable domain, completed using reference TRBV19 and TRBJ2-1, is DGGITQSPKYLFRKEGQNVTLSCEQNLNHDAMYWYRQDPGQGLRLIYYSQIVNDFQKGDIAEGYSVSREKKESFPLTVTSAQKNPTAFYLCASSIVGTQSYNEQFFGPGTRLTVL.

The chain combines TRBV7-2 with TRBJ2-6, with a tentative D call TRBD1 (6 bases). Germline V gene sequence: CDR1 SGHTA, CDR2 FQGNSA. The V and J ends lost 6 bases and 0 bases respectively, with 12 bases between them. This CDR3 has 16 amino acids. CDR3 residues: CASSPGHSSGANVLTF. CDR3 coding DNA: TGTGCCAGCAGTCCGGGACACAGCTCTGGGGCCAACGTCCTGACTTTC.

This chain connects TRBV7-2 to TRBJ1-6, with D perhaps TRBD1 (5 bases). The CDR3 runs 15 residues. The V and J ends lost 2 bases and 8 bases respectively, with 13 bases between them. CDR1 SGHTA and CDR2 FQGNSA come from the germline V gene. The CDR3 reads CASSLLAIGDSPLHF. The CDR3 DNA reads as TGTGCCAGCAGCTTATTGGCCATAGGGGATTCACCCCTCCACTTT. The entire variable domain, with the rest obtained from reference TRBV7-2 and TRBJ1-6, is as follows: GAGVSQSPSNKVTEKGKDVELRCDPISGHTALYWYRQSLGQGLEFLIYFQGNSAPDKSGLPSDRFSAERTGGSVSTLTIQRTQQEDSAVYLCASSLLAIGDSPLHFGNGTRLTVT.

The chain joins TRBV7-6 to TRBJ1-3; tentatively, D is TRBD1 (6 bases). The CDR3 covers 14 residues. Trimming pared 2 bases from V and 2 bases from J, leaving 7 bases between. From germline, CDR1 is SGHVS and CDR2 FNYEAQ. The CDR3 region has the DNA TGTGCCAGCAGCTTAACAGGGACTGGAAACACCATATATTTT. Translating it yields CASSLTGTGNTIYF.

The CDR3 sequence: CASRELGARHSNYGYTF. Here the CDR3 DNA reads TGTGCCAGCAGGGAACTAGGGGCCCGACACAGCAACTATGGCTACACCTTC. The V and J genes are TRBV2 and TRBJ1-2, with D perhaps matching TRBD1 (5 bases). Trimming left V 6 bases short and J 2 bases short, with 22 bases between. In germline, CDR1 is SNHLY, CDR2 FYNNEI. This CDR3 is built from 17 residues.

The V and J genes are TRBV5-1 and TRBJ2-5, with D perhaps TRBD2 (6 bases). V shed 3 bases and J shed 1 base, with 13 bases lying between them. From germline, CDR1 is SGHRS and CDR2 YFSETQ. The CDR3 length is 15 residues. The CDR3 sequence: CASSSPGLLQETQYF. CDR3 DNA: TGCGCCAGCAGCTCACCGGGACTGCTCCAAGAGACCCAGTACTTC. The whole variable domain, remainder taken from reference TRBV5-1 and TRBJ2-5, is KAGVTQTPRYLIKTRGQQVTLSCSPISGHRSVSWYQQTPGQGLQFLFEYFSETQRNKGNFPGRFSGRQFSNSRSEMNVSTLELGDSALYLCASSSPGLLQETQYFGPGTRLLVL.

The CDR3 bases are TGTGCCAGCAGCATCGGGACGGTAGGCACTGAAGCTTTCTTT. Its translation: CASSIGTVGTEAFF. This rearrangement joins TRBV5-4 to TRBJ1-1; D might be TRBD1 (5 bases). The CDR3 runs 14 residues. Germline V gives CDR1 SGHNT, CDR2 YYREEE (reference sequence). With 4 bases removed from V and 4 bases from J, the gap between germline ends came to 14 bases. The full variable domain, completed using reference TRBV5-4 and TRBJ1-1, is ETGVTQSPTHLIKTRGQQVTLRCSSQSGHNTVSWYQQALGQGPQFIFQYYREEENGRGNFPPRFSGLQFPNYSSELNVNALELDDSALYLCASSIGTVGTEAFFGQGTRLTVV.

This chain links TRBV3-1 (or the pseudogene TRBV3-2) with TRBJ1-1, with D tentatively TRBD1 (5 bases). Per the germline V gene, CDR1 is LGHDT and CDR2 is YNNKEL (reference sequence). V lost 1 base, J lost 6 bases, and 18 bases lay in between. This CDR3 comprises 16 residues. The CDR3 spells CASSQAREGRRAEAFF. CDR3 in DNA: TGTGCCAGCAGCCAAGCTAGGGAGGGGAGACGTGCTGAAGCTTTCTTT.

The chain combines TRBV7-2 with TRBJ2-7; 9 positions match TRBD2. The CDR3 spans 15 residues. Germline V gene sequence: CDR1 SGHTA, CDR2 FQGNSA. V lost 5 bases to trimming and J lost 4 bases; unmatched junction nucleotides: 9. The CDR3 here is CASSQHSGSLYEQYF. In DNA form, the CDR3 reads TGTGCCAGCAGCCAACATAGCGGGAGTCTTTACGAGCAGTACTTC.

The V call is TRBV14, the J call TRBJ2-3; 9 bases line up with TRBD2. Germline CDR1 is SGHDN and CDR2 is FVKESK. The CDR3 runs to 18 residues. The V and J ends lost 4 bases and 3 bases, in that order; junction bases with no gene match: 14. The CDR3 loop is CASSLFQRTSEVTDTQYF. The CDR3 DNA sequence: TGTGCCAGCAGCCTCTTCCAAAGGACTAGCGAAGTAACAGATACGCAGTATTTT.

CDR3 nucleotides: TGTGCCAGCAGCTTAGACAGGGGGGGGTCACCCCTCCACTTT. Protein sequence: CASSLDRGGSPLHF. This rearrangement joins TRBV7-2 to TRBJ1-6; 8 bases are a match to TRBD1. The CDR3 covers 14 residues. Germline assignment: CDR1 SGHTA and CDR2 FQGNSA. V gave up 1 base and J gave up 10 bases; unmatched junction bases: 3.